These T cell receptor beta chains were read from a single sample in a study of regulatory T cells in long-lasting Graves disease. TCRdb analysed the multiplex PCR reads with MiXCR anew, one entry per CDR3 protein. The table includes under 800,000 distinct CDR3 sequences, roughly 15% detected once. In addition, the sample was reused for a study of T cells in Graves' hyperthyroidism and ophthalmopathy.

The sample in question was peripheral blood mononuclear cells (PBMCs), obtained at new diagnosis, from a patient treated with antithyroid drugs. The receptors come from a woman aged 25 to 39 with Graves disease. CDR3s include the opening cysteine and the closing phenylalanine or tryptophan. The D gene is left open where the match is weak. For some rows the clone size is stated as once, few or many, or as a class when expanded; others skip it.

v_gene	d_gene	abundance	j_gene	CDR3aa	CDR3nt
TRBV3-1	TRBD2	few	TRBJ2-5	CASSQQTSAQETQYF	TGTGCCAGCAGCCAACAGACTAGCGCACAAGAGACCCAGTACTTC
TRBV27	.	few	TRBJ2-7	CASSLAEDYEQYF	TGTGCCAGCAGTTTAGCGGAAGACTACGAGCAGTACTTC
TRBV6-2/TRBV6-3	TRBD1	.	TRBJ1-1	CANSVNRGMNTEAFF	TGTGCCAACAGTGTCAACAGGGGAATGAACACTGAAGCTTTCTTT
TRBV20-1	TRBD2	.	TRBJ2-1	CSAEREGRNEQFF	TGCAGTGCTGAGCGGGAGGGCCGGAATGAGCAGTTCTTC
TRBV12-3/TRBV12-4	.	.	TRBJ2-3	CASSELSSRNTQYF	TGTGCCAGCAGTGAATTATCCTCGAGAAATACGCAGTATTTT
TRBV3-1	.	.	TRBJ1-2	CATSRDGKILTF	TGTGCCACCAGCCGGGACGGCAAGATTCTGACCTTC
TRBV30	.	few	TRBJ1-3	CAWSQLFSGNTIYF	TGTGCCTGGAGTCAGCTCTTCTCTGGAAACACCATATATTTT
TRBV4-2	.	.	TRBJ2-7	CASSPRTGLAREQYF	TGTGCCAGCAGCCCTCGGACTGGTCTAGCTCGGGAGCAGTACTTC
TRBV28	.	many	TRBJ2-1	CASSSFDSHNEQFF	TGTGCCAGCAGTTCCTTCGACAGCCACAATGAGCAGTTCTTC
TRBV3-1	TRBD2	few	TRBJ2-2	CASSYRTSGVWNTGELFF	TGTGCCAGCAGCTATAGGACTAGCGGGGTTTGGAACACCGGGGAGCTGTTTTTT
TRBV3-1	.	.	TRBJ2-7	CASSRSTFSEQYF	TGTGCCAGCAGCCGATCGACTTTCAGCGAGCAGTACTTC
TRBV3-1	.	.	TRBJ2-1	CASSQVARSSYNEQFF	TGTGCCAGCAGCCAAGTAGCGCGGAGCTCCTACAATGAGCAGTTCTTC
TRBV20-1	.	.	TRBJ2-1	CSFSATSYNEQFF	TGCAGCTTTAGCGCGACCTCCTACAATGAGCAGTTCTTC
TRBV24-1	.	few	TRBJ2-7	CATSDLGGRYEQYF	TGTGCCACCAGTGATTTAGGCGGCCGTTACGAGCAGTACTTC
TRBV12-3/TRBV12-4	.	many	TRBJ2-7	CASSFYSYEQYF	TGTGCCAGCAGTTTCTATTCCTACGAGCAGTACTTC
TRBV6-1	.	.	TRBJ1-1	CASSPRESVASDAWVEAEAFF	TGTGCCAGCAGTCCCCGAGAATCCGTGGCATCTGATGCATGGGTCGAAGCTGAAGCTTTCTTT
TRBV30	TRBD1	many	TRBJ1-1	CAWTAGQAKAEAFF	TGTGCCTGGACCGCGGGACAGGCCAAGGCTGAAGCTTTCTTT
TRBV6-2/TRBV6-3	.	many	TRBJ2-2	CASTDNTGELFF	TGTGCCAGCACGGATAACACCGGGGAGCTGTTTTTT
TRBV20-1	TRBD1	many	TRBJ1-2	CSASWRTGTRYTF	TGCAGTGCTAGTTGGCGGACAGGGACTCGCTACACCTTC
TRBV20-1	.	many	TRBJ2-2	CSAGHPNTGELFF	TGCAGTGCTGGACACCCTAACACCGGGGAGCTGTTTTTT
TRBV10-1	TRBD1	few	TRBJ1-2	CAKTGGASRTNYGYTF	TGCGCCAAAACAGGGGGCGCTTCTCGAACTAACTATGGCTACACCTTC
TRBV28	.	many	TRBJ2-7	CASSFGGWQVNYEQYF	TGTGCCAGCAGCTTCGGTGGGTGGCAAGTCAACTACGAGCAGTACTTC
TRBV5-1	TRBD2	many	TRBJ2-1	CASSLDSGRQNEQFF	TGCGCCAGCAGCCTCGATAGCGGGAGACAGAATGAGCAGTTCTTC
TRBV11-2	TRBD2	.	TRBJ2-6	CASSLRRAAGVGGANVLTF	TGTGCCAGCAGCTTACGAAGGGCAGCGGGAGTGGGGGGGGCCAACGTCCTGACTTTC
TRBV6-2/TRBV6-3	TRBD1	.	TRBJ1-6	CASSYGTGVSPLHF	TGTGCCAGCAGTTACGGGACAGGAGTCTCACCCCTCCACTTT
TRBV6-1	.	many	TRBJ2-7	CASSGYTLDTDDEQYF	TGTGCCAGCAGCGGTTACACATTAGACACGGACGACGAGCAGTACTTC
TRBV6-2/TRBV6-3	.	many	TRBJ2-1	CASMMGAANNEQFF	TGTGCCAGCATGATGGGGGCAGCGAACAATGAGCAGTTCTTC
TRBV25-1	.	.	TRBJ2-7	CASKDGWSRYF	TGTGCCAGCAAAGACGGGTGGTCTCGGTACTTC
TRBV9	TRBD2	few	TRBJ2-5	CASSVGGLADQETQYF	TGTGCCAGCAGCGTAGGGGGACTAGCGGATCAAGAGACCCAGTACTTC
TRBV5-1	.	few	TRBJ2-2	CASSQDRQLFF	TGCGCCAGCAGCCAAGACCGGCAGCTGTTTTTT
TRBV7-2	.	few	TRBJ1-3	CASTRTDNTIYF	TGTGCCAGCACCCGGACAGATAACACCATATATTTT
TRBV7-2	.	many	TRBJ2-5	CASSPGGKGAETQYF	TGTGCCAGCAGCCCCGGAGGGAAGGGGGCGGAGACCCAGTACTTC
TRBV28	.	many	TRBJ1-1	CASSLTGFPSSAFF	TGTGCCAGCAGTTTAACGGGTTTCCCGAGTTCAGCTTTCTTT
TRBV6-1	TRBD1	many	TRBJ2-3	CASKDLTGASTDTQYF	TGTGCCAGCAAAGACCTGACAGGGGCGAGCACAGATACGCAGTATTTT
TRBV28	.	many	TRBJ2-5	CASSLAGQFQETQYF	TGTGCCAGCAGTTTAGCGGGCCAATTTCAAGAGACCCAGTACTTC
TRBV2	.	many	TRBJ2-3	CASSEGGPRADTQYF	TGTGCCAGCAGTGAAGGAGGGCCTAGGGCAGATACGCAGTATTTT
TRBV5-1	.	many	TRBJ1-4	CASSPSGNRQLFF	TGCGCCAGCAGCCCTTCAGGAAACCGACAACTGTTTTTT
TRBV18	.	.	TRBJ1-2	CASSPAQGANYGYTF	TGTGCCAGCTCACCAGCTCAAGGGGCAAACTATGGCTACACCTTC
TRBV28	.	many	TRBJ1-5	CASRPTGLSNQPQHF	TGTGCCAGCAGACCGACAGGTCTTAGCAATCAGCCCCAGCATTTT
TRBV12-3/TRBV12-4	.	many	TRBJ1-1	CASTLTMNTEAFF	TGTGCCAGCACTCTGACTATGAACACTGAAGCTTTCTTT
TRBV5-1	TRBD1	many	TRBJ1-5	CASSPGQENQPQHF	TGCGCCAGCAGCCCCGGACAGGAGAATCAGCCCCAGCATTTT
TRBV10-3	.	few	TRBJ2-5	CTISEEPQETQYF	TGTACCATCAGTGAGGAGCCCCAAGAGACCCAGTACTTC
TRBV2	.	many	TRBJ2-7	CASEQGSGYEQYF	TGTGCCAGCGAGCAGGGTTCGGGGTACGAGCAGTACTTC
TRBV11-2	TRBD1	.	TRBJ1-5	CASSKGATGYQPQHF	TGTGCCAGCAGTAAGGGGGCCACAGGTTATCAGCCCCAGCATTTT
TRBV10-2	TRBD1	few	TRBJ1-2	CASSATGTGFGYTF	TGCGCCAGCAGCGCAACCGGGACAGGGTTCGGCTACACCTTC
TRBV3-1	TRBD1	.	TRBJ2-7	CASSQDPTGTGQSAYEQYF	TGTGCCAGCAGCCAAGATCCTACAGGTACGGGACAGAGCGCCTACGAGCAGTACTTC
TRBV5-1	.	.	TRBJ2-2	CASSLDNMENTGELFF	TGCGCCAGCAGCTTGGACAACATGGAGAACACCGGGGAGCTGTTTTTT
TRBV7-9	TRBD1	few	TRBJ2-7	CASSKGTGVLYEQYF	TGTGCCAGCAGCAAAGGGACAGGAGTTCTCTACGAGCAGTACTTC
TRBV7-8	.	many	TRBJ1-1	CASSPTTSVNTEAFF	TGTGCCAGCAGCCCAACAACTTCGGTGAACACTGAAGCTTTCTTT
TRBV7-8	.	few	TRBJ1-4	CASSFETANEKLFF	TGTGCCAGCAGCTTTGAGACAGCTAATGAAAAACTGTTTTTT
TRBV28	TRBD1	many	TRBJ1-1	CASSFGRQGGRMNTEAFF	TGTGCCAGCAGCTTTGGGAGACAGGGTGGAAGGATGAACACTGAAGCTTTCTTT
TRBV28	.	many	TRBJ1-2	CASRKRQRSGYTF	TGTGCCAGCCGAAAAAGGCAGAGGTCTGGCTACACCTTC
TRBV7-2	TRBD2	many	TRBJ2-3	CARVAGGLSTDTQYF	TGTGCCCGCGTAGCGGGAGGCCTGAGCACAGATACGCAGTATTTT
TRBV28	TRBD1	many	TRBJ1-4	CASNRGSRGRTNEKLFF	TGTGCCAGCAACAGGGGATCGCGGGGGCGGACTAATGAAAAACTGTTTTTT
TRBV10-3	TRBD1	many	TRBJ2-5	CAIGKTGTGGVETQYF	TGTGCCATAGGAAAAACCGGGACAGGGGGCGTAGAGACCCAGTACTTC
TRBV20-1	TRBD2	.	TRBJ2-7	CSAIPLPGTSGSSYEQYF	TGCAGTGCCATCCCCCTGCCCGGGACTAGCGGGAGTAGCTACGAGCAGTACTTC
TRBV19	.	.	TRBJ2-2	CASKRVGELFF	TGTGCCAGTAAAAGGGTAGGGGAGCTGTTTTTT